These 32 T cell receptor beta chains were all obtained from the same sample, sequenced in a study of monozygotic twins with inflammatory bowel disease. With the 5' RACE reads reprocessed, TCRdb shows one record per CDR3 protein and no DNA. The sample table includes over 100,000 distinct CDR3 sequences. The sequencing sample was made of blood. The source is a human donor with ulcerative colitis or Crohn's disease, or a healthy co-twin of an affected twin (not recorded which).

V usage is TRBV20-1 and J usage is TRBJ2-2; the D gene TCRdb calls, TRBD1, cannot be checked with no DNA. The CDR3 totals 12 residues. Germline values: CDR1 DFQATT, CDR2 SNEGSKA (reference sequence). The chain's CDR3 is CSPKSGAGELFF.

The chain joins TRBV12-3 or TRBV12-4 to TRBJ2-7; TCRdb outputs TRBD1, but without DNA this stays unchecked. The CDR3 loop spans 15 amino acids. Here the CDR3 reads CASSFMGRGDYEQYF.

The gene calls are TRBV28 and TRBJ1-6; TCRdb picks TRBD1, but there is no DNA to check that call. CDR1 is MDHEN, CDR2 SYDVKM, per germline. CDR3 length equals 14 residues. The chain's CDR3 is CASNEGVHEAPLHF.

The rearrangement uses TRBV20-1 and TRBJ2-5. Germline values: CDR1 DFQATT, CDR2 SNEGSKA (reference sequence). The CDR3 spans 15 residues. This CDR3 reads CSARDPLTAQETQYF.

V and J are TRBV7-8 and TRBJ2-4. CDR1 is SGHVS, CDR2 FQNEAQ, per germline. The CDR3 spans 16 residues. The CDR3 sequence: CASSSRRGLAKNIQYF. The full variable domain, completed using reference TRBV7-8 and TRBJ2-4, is GAGVSQSPRYKVAKRGQDVALRCDPISGHVSLFWYQQALGQGPEFLTYFQNEAQLDKSGLPSDRFFAERPEGSVSTLKIQRTQQEDSAVYLCASSSRRGLAKNIQYFGAGTRLSVL.

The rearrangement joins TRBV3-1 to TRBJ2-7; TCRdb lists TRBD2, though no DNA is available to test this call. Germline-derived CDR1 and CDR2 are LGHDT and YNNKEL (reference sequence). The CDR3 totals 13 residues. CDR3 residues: CASSQDRGGEQYF.

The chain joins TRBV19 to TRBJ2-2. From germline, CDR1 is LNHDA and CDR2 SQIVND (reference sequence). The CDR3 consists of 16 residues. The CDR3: CASSLRPQDLTGELFF.

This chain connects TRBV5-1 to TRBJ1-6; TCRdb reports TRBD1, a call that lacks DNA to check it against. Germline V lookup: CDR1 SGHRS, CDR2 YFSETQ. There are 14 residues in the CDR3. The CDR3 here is CASTQGRGDSPLHF.

CDR3 sequence: CATSARTSGNDEQFF. V and J are TRBV15 and TRBJ2-1; no DNA is available, so the TRBD2 call from TCRdb remains unchecked. Per the germline V gene, CDR1 is LNHNV and CDR2 is YYDKDF (reference sequence). The CDR3 contains 15 residues.

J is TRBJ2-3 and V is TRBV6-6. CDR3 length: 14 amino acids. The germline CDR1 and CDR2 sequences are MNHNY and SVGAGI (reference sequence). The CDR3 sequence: CASSYSSVSDTQYF.

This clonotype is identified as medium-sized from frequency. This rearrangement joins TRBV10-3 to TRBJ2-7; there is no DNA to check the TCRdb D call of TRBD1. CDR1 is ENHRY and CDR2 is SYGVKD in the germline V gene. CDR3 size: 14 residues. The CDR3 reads CAITQDRESYEQYF.

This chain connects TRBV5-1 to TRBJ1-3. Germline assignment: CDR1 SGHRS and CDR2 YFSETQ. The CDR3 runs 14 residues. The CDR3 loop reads CASSLVGSGNTIYF.

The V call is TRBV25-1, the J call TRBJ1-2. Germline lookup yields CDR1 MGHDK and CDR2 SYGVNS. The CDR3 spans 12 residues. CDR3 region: CASSEGAGGYTF.

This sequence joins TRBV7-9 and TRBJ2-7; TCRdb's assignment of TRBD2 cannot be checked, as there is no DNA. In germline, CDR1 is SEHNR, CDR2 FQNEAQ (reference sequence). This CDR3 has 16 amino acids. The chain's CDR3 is CASSLDREGFSHEQYF.

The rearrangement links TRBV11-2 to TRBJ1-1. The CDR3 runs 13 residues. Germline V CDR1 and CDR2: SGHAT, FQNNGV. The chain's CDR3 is CASSFIRNTEAFF.

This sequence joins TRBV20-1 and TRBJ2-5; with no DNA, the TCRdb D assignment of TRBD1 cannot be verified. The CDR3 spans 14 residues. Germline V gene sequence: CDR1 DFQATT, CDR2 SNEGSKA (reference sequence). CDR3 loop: CSAREVRTQETQYF.

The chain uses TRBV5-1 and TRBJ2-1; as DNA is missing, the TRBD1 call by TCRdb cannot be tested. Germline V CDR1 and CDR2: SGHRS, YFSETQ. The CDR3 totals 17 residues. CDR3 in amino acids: CASSVLIGTGEGNEQFF. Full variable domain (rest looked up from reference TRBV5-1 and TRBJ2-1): KAGVTQTPRYLIKTRGQQVTLSCSPISGHRSVSWYQQTPGQGLQFLFEYFSETQRNKGNFPGRFSGRQFSNSRSEMNVSTLELGDSALYLCASSVLIGTGEGNEQFFGPGTRLTVL.

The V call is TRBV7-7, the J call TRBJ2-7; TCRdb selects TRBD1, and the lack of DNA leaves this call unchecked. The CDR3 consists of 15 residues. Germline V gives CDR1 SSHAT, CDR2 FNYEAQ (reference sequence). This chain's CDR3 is CASSLRTGGFYEQYF.

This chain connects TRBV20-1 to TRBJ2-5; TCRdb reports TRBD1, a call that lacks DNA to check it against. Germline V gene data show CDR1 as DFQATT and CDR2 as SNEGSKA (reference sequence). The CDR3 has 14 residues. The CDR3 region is CSARAGTGRETQYF.

CDR3 region: CASNGQGSYEQYF. This sequence joins TRBV6-6 and TRBJ2-7; no DNA is available, so the TRBD1 call from TCRdb remains unchecked. The CDR3 consists of 13 residues. CDR1 is MNHNY, CDR2 SVGAGI, per germline (reference sequence).

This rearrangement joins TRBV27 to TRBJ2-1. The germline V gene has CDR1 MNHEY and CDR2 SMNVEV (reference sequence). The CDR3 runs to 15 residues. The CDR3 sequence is CASSFGGVNYNEQFF.

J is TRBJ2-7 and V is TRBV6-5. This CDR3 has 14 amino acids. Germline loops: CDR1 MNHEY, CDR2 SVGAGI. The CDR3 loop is CASSYTGEVSEQYF.

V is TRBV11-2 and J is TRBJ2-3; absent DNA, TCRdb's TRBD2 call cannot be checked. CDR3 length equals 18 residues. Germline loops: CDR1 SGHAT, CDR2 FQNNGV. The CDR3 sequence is CASSFRESTSGSTDTQYF.

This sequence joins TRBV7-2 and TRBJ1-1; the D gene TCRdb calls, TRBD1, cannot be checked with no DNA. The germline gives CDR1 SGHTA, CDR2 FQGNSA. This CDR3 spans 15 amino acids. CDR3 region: CASSPTGPARTEAFF.

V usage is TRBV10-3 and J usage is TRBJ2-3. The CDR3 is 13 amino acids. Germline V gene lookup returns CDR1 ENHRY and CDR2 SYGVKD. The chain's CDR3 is CAISESAADTQYF.

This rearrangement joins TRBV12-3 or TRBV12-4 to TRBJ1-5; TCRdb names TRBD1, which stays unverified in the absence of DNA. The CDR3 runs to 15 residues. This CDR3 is CASSTSGQPNQPQHF.

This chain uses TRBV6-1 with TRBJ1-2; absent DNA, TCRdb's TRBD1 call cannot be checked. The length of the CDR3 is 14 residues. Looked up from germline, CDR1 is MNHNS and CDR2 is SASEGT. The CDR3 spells CASSPGTGNYGYTF.

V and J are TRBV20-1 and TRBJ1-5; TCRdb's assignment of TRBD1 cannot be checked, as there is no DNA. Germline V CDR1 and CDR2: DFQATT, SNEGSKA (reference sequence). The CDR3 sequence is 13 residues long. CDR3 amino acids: CSAQGISNQPQHF.

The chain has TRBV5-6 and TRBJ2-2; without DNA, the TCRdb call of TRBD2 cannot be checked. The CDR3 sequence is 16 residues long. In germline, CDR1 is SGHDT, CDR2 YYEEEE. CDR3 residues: CASSLPTGVLTGELFF.

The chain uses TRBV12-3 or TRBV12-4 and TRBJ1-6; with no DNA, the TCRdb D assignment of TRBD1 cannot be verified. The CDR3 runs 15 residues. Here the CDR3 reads CATKNRGRLNSPLHF.

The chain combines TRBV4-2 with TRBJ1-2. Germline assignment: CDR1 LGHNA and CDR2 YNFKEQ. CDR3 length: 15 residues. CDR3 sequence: CASSQDPQATYGYTF.

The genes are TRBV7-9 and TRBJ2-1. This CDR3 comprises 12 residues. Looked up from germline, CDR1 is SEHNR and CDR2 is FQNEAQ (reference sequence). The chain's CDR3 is CASSLPHNEQFF.